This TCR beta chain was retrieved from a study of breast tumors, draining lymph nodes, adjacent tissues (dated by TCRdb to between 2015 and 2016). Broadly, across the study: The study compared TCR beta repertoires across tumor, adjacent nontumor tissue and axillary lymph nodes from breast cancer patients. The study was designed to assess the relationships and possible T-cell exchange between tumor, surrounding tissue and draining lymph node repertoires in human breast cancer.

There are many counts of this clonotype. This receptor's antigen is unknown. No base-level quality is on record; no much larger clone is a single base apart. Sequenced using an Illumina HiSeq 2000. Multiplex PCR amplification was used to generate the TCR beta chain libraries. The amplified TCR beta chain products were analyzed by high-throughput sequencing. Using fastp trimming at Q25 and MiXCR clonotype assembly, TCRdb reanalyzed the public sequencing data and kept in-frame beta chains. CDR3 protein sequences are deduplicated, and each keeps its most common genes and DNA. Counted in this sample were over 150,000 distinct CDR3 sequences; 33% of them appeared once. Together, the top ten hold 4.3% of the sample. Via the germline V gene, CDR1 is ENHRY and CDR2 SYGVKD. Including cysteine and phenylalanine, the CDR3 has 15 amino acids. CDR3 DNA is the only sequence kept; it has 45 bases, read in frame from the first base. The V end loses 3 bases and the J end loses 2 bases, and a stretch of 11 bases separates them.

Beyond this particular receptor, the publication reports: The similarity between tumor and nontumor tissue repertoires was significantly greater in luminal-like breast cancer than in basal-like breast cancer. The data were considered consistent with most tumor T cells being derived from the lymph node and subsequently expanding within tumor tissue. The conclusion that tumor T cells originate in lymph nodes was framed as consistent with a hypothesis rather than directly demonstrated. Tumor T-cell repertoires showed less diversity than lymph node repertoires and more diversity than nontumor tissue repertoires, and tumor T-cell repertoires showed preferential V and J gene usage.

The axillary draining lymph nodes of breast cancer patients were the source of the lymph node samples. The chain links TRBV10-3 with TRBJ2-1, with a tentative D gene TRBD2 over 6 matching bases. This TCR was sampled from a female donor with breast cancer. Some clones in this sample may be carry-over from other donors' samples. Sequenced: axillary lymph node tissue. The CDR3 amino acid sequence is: CAISEPGSPYNEQFF. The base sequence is TGTGCCATCAGTGAACCCGGGAGCCCCTACAATGAGCAGTTCTTC.